This TCR beta chain was captured by sequencing in a study of tumour-infiltrating T cells in Burkitt lymphoma. Study context: The Burkitt lymphoma cohort spanned all epidemiological subtypes. Productive clonality predicted overall and progression-free survival.

Repertoires were generated with immunoSEQ multiplex PCR, while TCRdb's copy carries only in-frame clones and drops some. The data show hundreds of clones, roughly 70% seen once. Germline values: CDR1 SNHLY, CDR2 FYNNEI. The CDR3 is made up of 15 amino acids. Trimming stripped 7 bases from V and 5 bases from J, with 18 bases between. The chain couples TRBV2 to TRBJ2-1; tentatively, D is TRBD1 (6 bases). Sequencing was done on a sample of tumor tissue. This receptor was taken from a human donor with Burkitt lymphoma. The CDR3 DNA sequence: TGTGCCAGCATCAAACAGGGAAGGGGTCACAATGAGCAGTTCTTC. It codes for CASIKQGRGHNEQFF.